This TCR beta chain was recorded in a study of regulatory T cells in long-lasting Graves disease. With iRepertoire HTBI primers and Arm-PCR of CDR3 regions, TCR beta libraries were built. TCRdb re-called the multiplex PCR reads with MiXCR, one entry per CDR3 protein. The data show 350,000 to 450,000 distinct CDR3 sequences, more than 20% seen once. With regard to this clonotype: The antigen is unknown.

The V and J ends lost 5 bases and 8 bases respectively, with 10 bases between them. Germline lookup yields CDR1 SEHNR and CDR2 FQNEAQ (reference sequence). The CDR3 is made up of 12 amino acids. Noted time point: persistent/refractory GD, antithyroid drugs over 5 years with positive TRAb. Researchers made the TCR library from RNA that was extracted from PBMCs. The patients were drawn from one endocrinology department in Xi'an, China. Study-wide findings and caveats: Between persistent patients, roughly 2,600 public clonotypes were shared, exceeding the 950 to 1,000 shared between new patients. TRBV28, TRBJ1-2 and TRBJ2-5 were favored in persistent disease. Persistent Graves' patients possessed reduced TCR diversity relative to recently diagnosed ones.

This TCR was recovered from a woman aged 40-49 years with Graves disease. The gene calls are TRBV7-9 and TRBJ2-1; D is possibly TRBD1 or TRBD2 (6 bases each). This specimen was peripheral blood mononuclear cells (PBMCs), taken when the disease was refractory, from a patient treated with antithyroid drugs. The CDR3 is CASSGGRYEQFF. Written as DNA, the CDR3 is TGTGCCAGCAGCGGGGGGCGGTATGAGCAGTTCTTC.